Below are 4 T cell receptor beta chains sequenced from a single sample in a study of technical replicates of blood from a handful of donors. Generated by immunoSEQ multiplex PCR, the TCRdb table keeps only in-frame clones and is missing some. The table has tens of thousands of clones, roughly 86% seen once; the top ten hold more than 4.5%. Input material: PBMCs. The receptor set was obtained from a human donor in good health. Some clones in this sample may be carry-over from other donors' samples.

This chain links TRBV7-9 with TRBJ2-2, with 7 bases aligning to TRBD2. J gave up 4 bases and V 5 bases, and 7 bases lay outside the gene matches. The CDR3 loop spans 15 amino acids. Germline lookup yields CDR1 SEHNR and CDR2 FQNEAQ (reference sequence). For the CDR3, the DNA is TGTGCCAGCAGCCCGGGCGGGGGAATCACCGGGGAGCTGTTTTTT. Translating gives CASSPGGGITGELFF.

The chain has TRBV7-9 and TRBJ2-7, with D unresolved. CDR1 SEHNR and CDR2 FQNEAQ come from the germline V gene (reference sequence). V shed 5 bases and J shed 1 base, with 12 bases lying between them. The CDR3 covers 14 residues. CDR3 region: CASSPPEPSYEQYF. CDR3 nucleotide sequence: TGTGCCAGCAGCCCGCCGGAGCCGTCCTACGAGCAGTACTTC.

The CDR3 here is CASSLWAETAEAFF. Written as DNA, the CDR3 is TGTGCCAGCAGTTTATGGGCTGAGACGGCTGAAGCTTTCTTT. The rearrangement links TRBV27 to TRBJ1-1, with D hard to call. The germline V and J ends were trimmed by 1 base and 6 bases, with 12 bases remaining between them. The germline V gene encodes CDR1 MNHEY and CDR2 SMNVEV (reference sequence). This CDR3 contains 14 residues.

The chain combines TRBV7-9 with TRBJ2-2, with TRBD2 matching 7 bases. CDR1 is SEHNR, CDR2 FQNEAQ, per germline (reference sequence). There are 19 residues in the CDR3. V trimming: 6 bases; J trimming: 0 bases; junction bases outside the gene matches: 16. The CDR3 nucleotides are TGTGCCAGCAGGAAATCCGGAGTGAGGGAGGGGACGAACACCGGGGAGCTGTTTTTT. It codes for CASRKSGVREGTNTGELFF. The full variable domain, completed using reference TRBV7-9 and TRBJ2-2, is DTGVSQNPRHKITKRGQNVTFRCDPISEHNRLYWYRQTLGQGPEFLTYFQNEAQLEKSRLLSDRFSAERPKGSFSTLEIQRTEQGDSAMYLCASRKSGVREGTNTGELFFGEGSRLTVL.